This is a list of T cell receptor beta chains from one sample in a study of a mutant IDH1 vaccine in newly diagnosed glioma. The assay was immunoSEQ multiplex PCR, and TCRdb's table has in-frame clones only and misses some. The table includes tens of thousands of clones, around 85% detected once. No antigen has been identified for these receptors. The source was PBMCs, collected from a glioma patient whose treatment included an IDH1 peptide vaccine. Receptors originate from a woman aged 45 to 65 with glioma. The CDR3 runs from the conserved cysteine through the conserved F or W. The D gene is left open where the match is weak. Clone size is stated in some rows and not others, as once, few, many or a class when expanded.

>TRBV2|12|TRBJ1-5|-|few
TGTGCCAGCAGTGAAGCCCATCAGCCCCAGCATTTT
CASSEAHQPQHF
>TRBV9|16|TRBJ2-7|-|-
TGTGCCAGCAGCGTAGGAATAGCAGCTCGCCTATACGAGCAGTACTTC
CASSVGIAARLYEQYF
>TRBV6-4|15|TRBJ2-1|-|-
TGTGCCAGCAGTGACGACAGGGCGGGGGGTAATGAGCAGTTCTTC
CASSDDRAGGNEQFF
>TRBV19|14|TRBJ2-5|TRBD1|-
TGTGCCAGTAGTCTTGCGACAGGGCGAGAGACCCAGTACTTC
CASSLATGRETQYF
>TRBV7-2|17|TRBJ1-6|TRBD1|-
TGTGCCAGCAGCTACGGGACAGGGGGAGGGGATAATTCACCCCTCCACTTT
CASSYGTGGGDNSPLHF
>TRBV4-3|15|TRBJ1-6|-|-
TGCGCCAGCAGCCAAGAGAAGGGTCGGGATTCACCCCTCCACTTT
CASSQEKGRDSPLHF
>TRBV7-6|13|TRBJ1-2|-|few
TGTGCCAGCAGCTTAGAACAGAACTATGGCTACACCTTC
CASSLEQNYGYTF
>TRBV19|13|TRBJ1-4|-|-
TGTGCCAGTCTGGAGCGGATTAATGAAAAACTGTTTTTT
CASLERINEKLFF
>TRBV5-1|14|TRBJ1-1|TRBD1|-
TGCGCCAGCAGCTTGGCAGGGGGTTATACTGAAGCTTTCTTT
CASSLAGGYTEAFF
>TRBV19|13|TRBJ1-2|TRBD1|-
TGTGCCAGTAGGAGGGGGCTGGGCTATGGCTACACCTTC
CASRRGLGYGYTF
>TRBV5-1|15|TRBJ2-7|-|-
TGCGCCAGCAGCTCCTTACAGAATCCCTTCCACGAGCAGTACTTC
CASSSLQNPFHEQYF
>TRBV6-1|15|TRBJ1-5|-|once
TGTGCCAGCAACCCACAAGGAGGCAGCAATCAGCCCCAGCATTTT
CASNPQGGSNQPQHF
>TRBV18|18|TRBJ2-1|-|-
TGTGCCAGCTCACCAATTGCGGGGTTAACCTCCCTGAGCAATGAGCAGTTCTTC
CASSPIAGLTSLSNEQFF
>TRBV5-4|17|TRBJ1-5|-|-
TGTGCCAGCAGCTTGGGGGGCGCCACTACAGGCAATCAGCCCCAGCATTTT
CASSLGGATTGNQPQHF
>TRBV5-1|15|TRBJ2-5|-|-
TGCGCCAGCAGCCGACAGCGTTCAAGTTCGGAGACCCAGTACTTC
CASSRQRSSSETQYF
>TRBV6-5|15|TRBJ1-2|-|-
TGTGCCAGCAGGCCGAGAAGAGACGGCGGCTATGGCTACACCTTC
CASRPRRDGGYGYTF
>TRBV6-5|15|TRBJ1-1|-|few
TGTGCCAGCAGTTACCCGGGGGCAGGTAGCACTGAAGCTTTCTTT
CASSYPGAGSTEAFF
>TRBV7-2|16|TRBJ2-3|-|-
TGTGCCAGCAGCTTAGTGGCGGGGGCCTACACAGATACGCAGTATTTT
CASSLVAGAYTDTQYF
>TRBV6-1|14|TRBJ1-2|-|-
TGTGCCAGCATTAGTGACAGGCCTGTCTATGGCTACACCTTC
CASISDRPVYGYTF
>TRBV10-1|14|TRBJ2-6|-|-
TGCGCCAGCAGTGAGGGTCCTGGGGCCAACGTCCTGACTTTC
CASSEGPGANVLTF
>TRBV5-1|12|TRBJ2-7|TRBD1|-
TGCGCCAGCAGCTGGGGACAGGGGGGGAAGTACTTC
CASSWGQGGKYF
>TRBV19|16|TRBJ2-3|-|few
TGTGCCAGTAGTATAGAGAGGGGGGTGGGCAGAAATACGCAGTATTTT
CASSIERGVGRNTQYF
>TRBV4-3|15|TRBJ1-2|TRBD1|-
TGCGCCAGCAGCCAGCAGACAGGGGACAGCTATGGCTACACCTTC
CASSQQTGDSYGYTF
>TRBV28|13|TRBJ1-1|-|-
TGTGCCAGCAGAGAGAGGGGCAGCACTGAAGCTTTCTTT
CASRERGSTEAFF
>TRBV5-1|15|TRBJ1-6|-|-
TGCGCCAGCAGCGGCGGGGAGATTTATAATTCACCCCTCCACTTT
CASSGGEIYNSPLHF
>TRBV5-4|13|TRBJ1-2|-|-
TGTGCCAGCAGCCCGAAAGGGGTCTATGGCTACACCTTC
CASSPKGVYGYTF
>TRBV15|15|TRBJ1-5|-|-
TGTGCCACCAGCAGAGGTCAGGGCGGGGGTCAGCCCCAGCATTTT
CATSRGQGGGQPQHF
>TRBV15|14|TRBJ1-2|-|few
TGTGCCACCAGCAGTTGGAGAGCTAACTATGGCTACACCTTC
CATSSWRANYGYTF
>TRBV5-4|15|TRBJ2-2|-|-
TGTGCCAGCAGCCCCGGGGCCCCGAACACCGGGGAGCTGTTTTTT
CASSPGAPNTGELFF
>TRBV7-6|12|TRBJ2-7|-|-
TGTGCCAGCAGCTTCGCTGGGGCCGAGCAGTACTTC
CASSFAGAEQYF
>TRBV9|15|TRBJ2-1|-|-
TGTGCCAGCAGCGAGGGGGGTAACTCCTACAATGAGCAGTTCTTC
CASSEGGNSYNEQFF
>TRBV2|13|TRBJ1-5|-|-
TGTGCCAGCAGTGAGTCCGGCAATCAGCCCCAGCATTTT
CASSESGNQPQHF
>TRBV29-1|11|TRBJ2-7|-|-
TGCAGCGCCCTTCAAGAGTACGAGCAGTACTTC
CSALQEYEQYF
>TRBV6-1|15|TRBJ2-2|TRBD2|many
TGTGCCAGCAGTGAACTAGCGGGGGGGCCCGGGGAGCTGTTTTTT
CASSELAGGPGELFF
>TRBV6-1|14|TRBJ1-5|-|-
TGTGCCAGCAGTAGACGGGACACCCATCAGCCCCAGCATTTT
CASSRRDTHQPQHF
>TRBV7-2|15|TRBJ2-7|-|-
TGTGCCAGCAGCCCCTCCGGGACAATCTCCTACGAGCAGTACTTC
CASSPSGTISYEQYF
>TRBV29-1|12|TRBJ1-2|-|-
TGCAGCGTTGATAGACAGGCTTATGGCTACACCTTC
CSVDRQAYGYTF
>TRBV4-2|15|TRBJ1-4|-|-
TGTGCCAGCAGCCAAGATGGCGCAGGGGATGAAAAACTGTTTTTT
CASSQDGAGDEKLFF
>TRBV6-1|17|TRBJ1-3|-|-
TGTGCCAGCAGTGTGAAGAACCTGGGGCTATCTGGAAACACCATATATTTT
CASSVKNLGLSGNTIYF